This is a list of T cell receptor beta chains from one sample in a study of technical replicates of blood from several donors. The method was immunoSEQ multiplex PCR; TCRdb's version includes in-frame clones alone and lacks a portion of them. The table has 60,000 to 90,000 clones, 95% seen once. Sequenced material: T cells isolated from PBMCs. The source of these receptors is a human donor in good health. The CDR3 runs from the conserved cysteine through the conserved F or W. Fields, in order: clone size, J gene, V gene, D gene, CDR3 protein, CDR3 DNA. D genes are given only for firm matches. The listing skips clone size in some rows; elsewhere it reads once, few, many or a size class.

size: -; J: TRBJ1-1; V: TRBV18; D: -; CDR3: CASSPKETGWVTEAFF; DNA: TGTGCCAGCTCACCAAAGGAAACAGGGTGGGTTACTGAAGCTTTCTTT
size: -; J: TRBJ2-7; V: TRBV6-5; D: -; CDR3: CASSLRGEQYF; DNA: TGTGCCAGCAGCTTACGGGGGGAGCAGTACTTC
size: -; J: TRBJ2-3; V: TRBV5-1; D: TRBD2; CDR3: CASSSGLHSTDTQYF; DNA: TGCGCCAGCAGCTCGGGACTACATAGCACAGATACGCAGTATTTT
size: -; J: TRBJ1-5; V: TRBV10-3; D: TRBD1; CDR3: CAISRDRGRNQPQHF; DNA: TGTGCCATCAGCAGGGACAGGGGGAGGAATCAGCCCCAGCATTTT
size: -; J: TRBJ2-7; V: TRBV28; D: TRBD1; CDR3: CASSFLTGTGTYEQYF; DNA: TGTGCCAGCAGTTTCTTAACCGGGACAGGGACCTACGAGCAGTACTTC
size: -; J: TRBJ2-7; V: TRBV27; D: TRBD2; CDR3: CASTPRAGGSIREQYF; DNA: TGTGCCAGCACCCCTCGGGCGGGAGGAAGTATCCGCGAGCAGTACTTC
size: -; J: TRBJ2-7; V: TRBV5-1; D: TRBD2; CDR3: CASSIGLAGGFYEQYF; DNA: TGCGCCAGCAGCATTGGACTAGCGGGGGGTTTCTACGAGCAGTACTTC
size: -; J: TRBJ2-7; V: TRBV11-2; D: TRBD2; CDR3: CASGTDREAYEQYF; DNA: TGTGCCAGCGGAACAGACCGGGAGGCCTACGAGCAGTACTTC
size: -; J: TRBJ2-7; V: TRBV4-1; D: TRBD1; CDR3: CASSHRQGHYEQYF; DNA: TGCGCCAGCAGCCATAGACAGGGGCACTACGAGCAGTACTTC
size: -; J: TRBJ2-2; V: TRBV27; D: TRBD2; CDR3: CASSLSGEAGDGELFF; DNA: TGTGCCAGCAGTTTATCCGGGGAAGCGGGGGACGGGGAGCTGTTTTTT
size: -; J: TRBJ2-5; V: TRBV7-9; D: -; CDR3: CASSLLPQETQYF; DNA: TGTGCCAGCAGCTTACTACCCCAAGAGACCCAGTACTTC
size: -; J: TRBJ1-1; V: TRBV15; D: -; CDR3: CATSRDIPVTEAFF; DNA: TGTGCCACCAGCAGAGATATTCCCGTCACTGAAGCTTTCTTT
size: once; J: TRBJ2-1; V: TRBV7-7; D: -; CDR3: CASSLLSFDEQFF; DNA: TGTGCTAGCAGCTTACTCTCGTTTGATGAGCAGTTCTTC
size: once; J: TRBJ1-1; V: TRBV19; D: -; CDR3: CASSIVGQPNTEAFF; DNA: TGTGCCAGTAGTATTGTTGGACAGCCGAACACTGAAGCTTTCTTT
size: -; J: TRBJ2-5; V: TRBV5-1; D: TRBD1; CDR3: CASSSTTGQGTRTQYF; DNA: TGCGCCAGCAGCTCTACTACAGGACAGGGGACAAGGACCCAGTACTTC
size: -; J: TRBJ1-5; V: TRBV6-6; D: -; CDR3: CASVDAGSAQHF; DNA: TGTGCCAGTGTAGATGCAGGATCGGCCCAGCATTTT
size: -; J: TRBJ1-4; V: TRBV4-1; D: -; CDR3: CASRRQGGNEKLFF; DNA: TGCGCCAGCAGACGGCAGGGTGGGAACGAAAAACTGTTTTTT
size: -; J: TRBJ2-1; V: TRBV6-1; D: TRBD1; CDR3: CASSQAGGYGNEQFF; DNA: TGTGCCAGCAGTCAGGCAGGGGGCTACGGGAATGAGCAGTTCTTC
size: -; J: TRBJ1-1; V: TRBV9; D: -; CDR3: CASSGGGQLKGSSTEAFF; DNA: TGTGCCAGCAGCGGAGGCGGACAACTAAAGGGGTCGAGCACTGAAGCTTTCTTT
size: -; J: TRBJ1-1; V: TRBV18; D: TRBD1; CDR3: CASSQLHHGTDQNTEAFF; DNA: TGTGCCAGCTCACAACTTCACCACGGGACAGACCAGAACACTGAAGCTTTCTTT
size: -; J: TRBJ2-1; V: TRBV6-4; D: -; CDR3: CASSDPGLGGNEQFF; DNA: TGTGCCAGCAGTGACCCAGGATTAGGGGGAAATGAGCAGTTCTTC
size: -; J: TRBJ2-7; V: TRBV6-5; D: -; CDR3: CASSRSPGAYEQYF; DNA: TGTGCCAGCAGTCGGAGCCCGGGGGCCTACGAGCAGTACTTC
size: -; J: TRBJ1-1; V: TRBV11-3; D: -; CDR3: CASSLNTEAFF; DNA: TGTGCCAGCAGCCTAAACACTGAAGCTTTCTTT
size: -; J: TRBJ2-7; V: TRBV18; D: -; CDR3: CASSPILMDTYEQYF; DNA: TGTGCCAGCTCACCCATTCTGATGGACACCTACGAGCAGTACTTC
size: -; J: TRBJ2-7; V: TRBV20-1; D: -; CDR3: CSAFRYEQYF; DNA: TGCAGTGCTTTTCGTTACGAGCAGTACTTC
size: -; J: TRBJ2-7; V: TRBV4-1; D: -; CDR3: CASSQDKGYEQYF; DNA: TGCGCCAGCAGCCAAGATAAGGGGTACGAGCAGTACTTC
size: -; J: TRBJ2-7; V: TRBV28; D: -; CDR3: CATSGSVVVREQYF; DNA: TGTGCCACCAGCGGGTCTGTCGTTGTTCGCGAGCAGTACTTC
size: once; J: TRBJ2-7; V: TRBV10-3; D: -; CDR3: CAISEASYEQYF; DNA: TGTGCCATCAGTGAAGCGTCGTACGAGCAGTACTTC
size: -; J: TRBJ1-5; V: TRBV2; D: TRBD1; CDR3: CASRTTGGNQPQHF; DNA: TGTGCCAGCAGAACGACAGGGGGTAATCAGCCCCAGCATTTT
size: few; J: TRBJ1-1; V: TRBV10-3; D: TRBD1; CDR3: CAIGPGQLNTEAFF; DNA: TGTGCCATCGGGCCGGGACAGTTGAACACTGAGGCTTTCTTT
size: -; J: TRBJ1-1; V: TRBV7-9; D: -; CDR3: CASSIVSTEAFF; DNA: TGTGCCAGCAGCATCGTTTCCACTGAAGCTTTCTTT
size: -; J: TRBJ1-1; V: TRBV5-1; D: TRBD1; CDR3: CASSLAPGQGVATEAFF; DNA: TGCGCCAGCAGCTTGGCGCCGGGACAGGGAGTGGCCACTGAAGCTTTCTTT
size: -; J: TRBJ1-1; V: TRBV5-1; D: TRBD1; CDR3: CASSLWTGGEAFF; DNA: TGCGCCAGCAGCTTGTGGACAGGGGGTGAAGCTTTCTTT
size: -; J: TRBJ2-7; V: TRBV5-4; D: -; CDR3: CASSVSDSPYEQYF; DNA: TGTGCCAGCAGCGTCTCAGACAGCCCCTACGAGCAGTACTTC
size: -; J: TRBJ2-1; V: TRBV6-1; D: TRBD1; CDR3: CASRDDRAPYNEQFF; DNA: TGTGCCAGCAGGGACGACAGGGCCCCCTACAATGAGCAGTTCTTC
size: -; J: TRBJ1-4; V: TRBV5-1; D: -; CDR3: CASQDTNNEKLFF; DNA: TGCGCCAGTCAGGACACCAACAATGAAAAACTGTTTTTT
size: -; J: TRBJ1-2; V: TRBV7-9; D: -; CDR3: CASTSPGNYGYTF; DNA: TGTGCCAGCACCTCTCCGGGAAACTATGGCTACACCTTC
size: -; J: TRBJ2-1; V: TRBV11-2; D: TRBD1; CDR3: CASSLDVRTGSFYNEQFF; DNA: TGTGCCAGCAGCTTAGATGTCCGGACAGGTAGTTTCTACAATGAGCAGTTCTTC
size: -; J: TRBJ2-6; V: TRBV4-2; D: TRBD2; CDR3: CASSQAGLAGPGANVLTF; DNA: TGTGCCAGCAGCCAGGCGGGACTAGCGGGACCAGGGGCCAACGTCCTGACTTTC
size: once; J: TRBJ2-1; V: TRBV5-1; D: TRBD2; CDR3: CASSLLASGTSMSNEQFF; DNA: TGCGCCAGCAGCTTGCTGGCTAGCGGGACGTCCATGAGTAATGAGCAGTTCTTC
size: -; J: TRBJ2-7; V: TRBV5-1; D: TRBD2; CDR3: CASSPVAGVTYEQYF; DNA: TGCGCCAGCAGCCCCGTCGCGGGGGTGACCTACGAGCAGTACTTC
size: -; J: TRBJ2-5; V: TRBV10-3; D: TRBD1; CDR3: CAINPGQGETQYF; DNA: TGTGCCATCAACCCGGGACAGGGAGAGACCCAGTACTTC
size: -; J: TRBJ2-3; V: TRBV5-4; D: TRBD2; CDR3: CASSPGGALTDTQYF; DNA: TGTGCCAGCAGCCCCGGGGGGGCACTAACAGATACGCAGTATTTT
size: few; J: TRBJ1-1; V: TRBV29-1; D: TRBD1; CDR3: CSGQTGVDTEAFF; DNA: TGCAGCGGCCAGACAGGGGTCGACACTGAAGCTTTCTTT
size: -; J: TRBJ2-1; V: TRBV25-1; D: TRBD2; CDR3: CASSSWTSGSVDEQFF; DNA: TGTGCCAGCAGTTCATGGACTAGCGGGTCGGTCGATGAGCAGTTCTTC
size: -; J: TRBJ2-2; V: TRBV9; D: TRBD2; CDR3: CASSETSGVTGELFF; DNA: TGTGCCAGCAGCGAGACTAGCGGGGTTACCGGGGAGCTGTTTTTT
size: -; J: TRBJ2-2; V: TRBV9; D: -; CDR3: CASNPTGNTGELFF; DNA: TGTGCCAGCAACCCTACAGGTAACACCGGGGAGCTGTTTTTT
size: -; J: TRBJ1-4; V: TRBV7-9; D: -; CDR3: CASSLGTTGTNEKLFF; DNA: TGTGCCAGCAGCCTAGGGACGACAGGTACCAATGAAAAACTGTTTTTT
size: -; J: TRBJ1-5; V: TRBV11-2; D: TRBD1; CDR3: CASRPPGQGGNQPQHF; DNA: TGTGCCAGCAGACCCCCGGGACAGGGTGGCAATCAGCCCCAGCATTTT
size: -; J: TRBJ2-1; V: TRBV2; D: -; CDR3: CASSEKRLFNEQFF; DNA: TGTGCCAGCAGTGAAAAGAGACTTTTCAATGAGCAGTTCTTC
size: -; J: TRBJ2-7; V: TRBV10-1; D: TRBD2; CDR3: CASSEIGTSGSEQYF; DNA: TGCGCCAGCAGTGAGATCGGGACTAGCGGGAGCGAGCAGTACTTC
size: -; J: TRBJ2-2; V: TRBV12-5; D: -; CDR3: CASGLVLSARNTGELFF; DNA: TGTGCTAGTGGTTTGGTACTAAGTGCCAGAAACACCGGGGAGCTGTTTTTT